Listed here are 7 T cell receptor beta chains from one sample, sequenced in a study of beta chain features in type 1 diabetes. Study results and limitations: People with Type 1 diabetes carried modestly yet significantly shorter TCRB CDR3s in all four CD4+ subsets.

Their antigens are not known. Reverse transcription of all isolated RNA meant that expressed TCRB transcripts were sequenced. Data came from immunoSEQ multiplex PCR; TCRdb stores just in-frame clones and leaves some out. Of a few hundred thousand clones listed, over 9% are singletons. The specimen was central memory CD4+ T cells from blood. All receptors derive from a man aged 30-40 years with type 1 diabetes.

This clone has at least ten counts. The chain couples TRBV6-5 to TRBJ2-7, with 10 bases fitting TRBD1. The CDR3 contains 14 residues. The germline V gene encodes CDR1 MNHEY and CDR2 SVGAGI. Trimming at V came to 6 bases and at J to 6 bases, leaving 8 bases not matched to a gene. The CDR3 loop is CASSAPGQGPEQYF. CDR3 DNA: TGTGCCAGCAGCGCACCGGGACAGGGGCCCGAGCAGTACTTC.

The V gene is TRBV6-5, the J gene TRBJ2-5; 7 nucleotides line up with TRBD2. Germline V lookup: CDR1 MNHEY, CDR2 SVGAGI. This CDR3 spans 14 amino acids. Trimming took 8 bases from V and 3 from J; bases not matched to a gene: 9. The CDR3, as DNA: TGTGCCAGCGCTGACGCCGGGACTAAAGAGACCCAGTACTTC. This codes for CASADAGTKETQYF.

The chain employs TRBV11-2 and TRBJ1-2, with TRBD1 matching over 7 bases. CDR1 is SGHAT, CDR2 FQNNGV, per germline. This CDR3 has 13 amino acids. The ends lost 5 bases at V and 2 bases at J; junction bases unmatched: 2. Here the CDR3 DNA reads TGTGCCAGCAGCCCGACAGGGAACTATGGCTACACCTTC. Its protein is CASSPTGNYGYTF.

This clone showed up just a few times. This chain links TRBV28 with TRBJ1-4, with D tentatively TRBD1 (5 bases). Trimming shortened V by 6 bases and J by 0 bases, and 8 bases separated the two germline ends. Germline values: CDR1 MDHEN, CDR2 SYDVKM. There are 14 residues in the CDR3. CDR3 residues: CASRDRATNEKLFF. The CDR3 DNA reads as TGTGCCAGCAGAGACAGAGCAACTAATGAAAAACTGTTTTTT.

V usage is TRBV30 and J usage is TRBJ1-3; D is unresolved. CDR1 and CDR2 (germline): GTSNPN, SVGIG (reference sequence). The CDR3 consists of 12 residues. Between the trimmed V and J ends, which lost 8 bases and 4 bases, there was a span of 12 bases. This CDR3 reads CAERTTGNTIYF. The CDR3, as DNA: TGTGCCGAACGGACCACAGGAAACACCATATATTTT.

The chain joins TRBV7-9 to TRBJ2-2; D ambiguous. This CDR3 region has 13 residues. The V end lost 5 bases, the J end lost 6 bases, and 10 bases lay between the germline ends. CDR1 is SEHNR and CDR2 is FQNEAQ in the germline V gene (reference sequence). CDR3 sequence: CASSLAVSGELFF. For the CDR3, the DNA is TGTGCCAGCAGCCTCGCCGTCTCCGGGGAGCTGTTTTTT.

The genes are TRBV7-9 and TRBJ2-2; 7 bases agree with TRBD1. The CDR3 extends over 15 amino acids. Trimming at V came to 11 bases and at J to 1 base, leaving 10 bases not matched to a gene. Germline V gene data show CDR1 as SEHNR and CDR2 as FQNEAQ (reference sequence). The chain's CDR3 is CAGLRQGMNTGELFF. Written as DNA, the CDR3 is TGTGCCGGCCTACGACAGGGCATGAACACCGGGGAGCTGTTTTTT.